Listed below are T cell receptor beta chains from one sample, sequenced in a study of blood T cell repertoires in COVID-19. The assay was immunoSEQ multiplex PCR, and TCRdb's table has in-frame clones only and misses some. This sample carries 180,000 or so clones, roughly 88% of them seen once, and the ten largest clones take over 10%. Sequencing was carried out using PBMCs or T cells enriched from blood (not recorded which). The receptor source for this set is a woman in her sixties or seventies who had recovered from COVID-19. The conserved cysteine and the conserved F or W are not part of the CDR3 here.

>TRBV7-9|TRBJ2-1
ASSSRGANSYNEQF
>TRBV19|TRBJ1-5
ASRQGDQPQH
>TRBV11-2|TRBJ2-5
ASSQRGLALSQETQY
>TRBV30|TRBJ1-5
AWSGGTGRRNQPQH
>TRBV11-2|TRBJ1-2
ASSLDLGQGFNYGYT
>TRBV27|TRBJ2-7
ASSRIGGSYEQY
>TRBV3-1/TRBV3-2|TRBJ2-7
ASSLGSETGVYEQY
>TRBV9|TRBJ1-1
ASSGGQGDPAF
>TRBV7-6|TRBJ2-7
ASSLGGGAYEQY
>TRBV6-1|TRBJ1-2
ASSEYARGGNGYT
>TRBV3-1/TRBV3-2|TRBJ2-7
ASSQVAGGIGEQY
>TRBV6-5|TRBJ1-2
ASRSEWSSTGYT
>TRBV30|TRBJ1-5
AWNGQGRNQPQH
>TRBV5-4|TRBJ2-7
ASSSRTGETYEQY
>TRBV30|TRBJ1-2
AWSSQGIYGYT
>TRBV6-4|TRBJ1-5
ARLHFDRRNNQPQH
>TRBV5-1|TRBJ1-2
ASSLTTGPNYGYT
>TRBV28|TRBJ2-5
ASREKYQREETQY
>TRBV5-1|TRBJ2-3
ASSLSGGTTDTQY
>TRBV7-2|TRBJ2-7
ASSLMTVSYEQY
>TRBV4-1|TRBJ1-2
ASSQDPWDRSYGYT
>TRBV29-1|TRBJ2-1
SVERSGAYNEQF
>TRBV5-1|TRBJ1-4
ASSLGQAATNEKLF
>TRBV7-2|TRBJ1-5
ASSASEDQPQH
>TRBV3-1/TRBV3-2|TRBJ1-2
ASSLTPNYGYT
>TRBV4-1|TRBJ2-3
ASSPPGLGPVDTQY
>TRBV6-5|TRBJ2-2
ASRDTNTGELF
>TRBV7-9|TRBJ1-2
ASSLVGGGYT
>TRBV27|TRBJ1-2
ASRPGQYYGYT
>TRBV27|TRBJ2-1
ASSLTWAGMQF
>TRBV30|TRBJ2-1
AWRAGLAGVNEQF
>TRBV5-1|TRBJ2-1
ASSFEGEKQF
>TRBV7-3|TRBJ1-1
ASSTQLGSEAF
>TRBV27|TRBJ2-5
ATKLAGLETQY
>TRBV12-3/TRBV12-4|TRBJ1-2
ASSLVSYGYT
>TRBV19|TRBJ1-4
ASSTRQGTGEKLF
>TRBV5-1|TRBJ2-1
ASSPSGRLRNEQF
>TRBV5-1|TRBJ1-6
ASSFSENSPLH
>TRBV7-9|TRBJ2-7
ASSSGPGQSYEQY
>TRBV28|TRBJ1-1
ASSFTGNTEAF
>TRBV5-1|TRBJ1-4
ASSLGTVATNEKLF
>TRBV30|TRBJ2-7
AWSGVPGNEQY
>TRBV29-1|TRBJ1-1
SVQGGRTEAF
>TRBV24-1|TRBJ2-7
ATRDLTSGPSSYEQY
>TRBV18|TRBJ2-7
ASSPGTGGYEQY
>TRBV29-1|TRBJ1-1
SVEDRGFLGTEAF
>TRBV4-1|TRBJ1-6
ASSHSRDRVENSPLH
>TRBV5-1|TRBJ2-2
ASNTGTVTGELF
>TRBV7-9|TRBJ1-4
ASSGAGEEKLF
>TRBV9|TRBJ2-3
ASSAYSTGSGDTQY
>TRBV6-6|TRBJ1-1
ASGRKTEAF
>TRBV30|TRBJ2-7
AWSVLPAGGSEQY